This note documents a single T cell receptor (beta chain) sequence. This sample was taken from a study of CD8 T cells in Susac syndrome. Across the study: Among the Susac syndrome patients sequenced, about 6 had active disease and 8 or 9 were in remission.

Random-hexamer reverse transcription was applied to roughly 0.5 to 1 ug RNA. Each CDR3 protein gets one entry after TCRdb re-called the immunoSEQ multiplex PCR reads with MiXCR. Among approximately 100,000 distinct CDR3 sequences, around 94% were seen once, and the ten largest hold about 0.42%. CDR3 length: 15 amino acids. Germline assignment: CDR1 LNHNV and CDR2 YYDKDF (reference sequence). V trimming: 1 base; J trimming: 1 base; junction bases outside the gene matches: 4. The chain uses TRBV15 and TRBJ2-7, with TRBD1 matching over 7 bases. The sequenced sample was CD8+ T cells from PBMCs. This clonotype was obtained from a human donor with Susac syndrome. The CDR3 protein is CATSRGPGQSYEQYF. The CDR3 bases are TGTGCCACCAGCAGAGGGCCGGGACAGTCCTACGAGCAGTACTTC.